This is a list of T cell receptor beta chains from one sample in a study of blood T cell repertoires in COVID-19. Using immunoSEQ multiplex PCR, the repertoire was profiled, and TCRdb retains in-frame clones only, with some absent. The sample includes about 250,000 clones, about 85% of them seen just once. Source material: peripheral blood. The receptors stem from a human donor with COVID-19, enrolled during active disease. The donor label of this sample is uncertain. CDR3s include the opening cysteine and the closing phenylalanine or tryptophan. Fields, in order: clone size, J gene, D gene, V gene, CDR3 protein, CDR3 DNA. D genes are given only for firm matches. Only some rows state a clone size, as once, few, many or a class for expanded clones.

>NA|TRBJ2-3|NA|TRBV2
CASSAGGTDYFSDTQYF
TGTGCCAGCAGTGCTGGCGGTACGGACTATTTTTCAGATACGCAGTATTTT
>NA|TRBJ2-7|TRBD1|TRBV7-2
CASSLVVGQGYYEQYF
TGTGCCAGCAGCTTAGTAGTCGGACAGGGGTACTACGAGCAGTACTTC
>NA|TRBJ2-7|TRBD2|TRBV19
CASSIPLTSGGSYEQYF
TGTGCCAGTAGTATTCCGCTGACTAGCGGGGGCTCCTACGAGCAGTACTTC
>NA|TRBJ2-2|TRBD1|TRBV18
CASSLSPGTGDTGELFF
TGTGCCAGCTCACTTTCCCCCGGGACAGGAGACACCGGGGAGCTGTTTTTT
>NA|TRBJ2-2|NA|TRBV3-1/TRBV3-2
CASSRGDSTTGELFF
TGTGCCAGCAGCCGCGGGGACTCGACCACCGGGGAGCTGTTTTTT
>NA|TRBJ1-5|NA|TRBV18
CASSLSRQPNQPQHF
TGTGCCAGCTCACTCAGTCGACAACCGAATCAGCCCCAGCATTTT
>NA|TRBJ1-2|NA|TRBV6-2/TRBV6-3
CASSATGNYGYTF
TGTGCCAGCAGTGCCACAGGGAACTATGGCTACACCTTC
>NA|TRBJ1-3|TRBD1|TRBV19
CASSEQGAGNTIYF
TGTGCCAGTAGTGAACAGGGGGCTGGAAACACCATATATTTT
>NA|TRBJ1-2|TRBD1|TRBV10-1
CASSSTGFNYGYTF
TGCGCCAGCAGCTCGACAGGGTTTAACTATGGCTACACCTTC
>NA|TRBJ1-1|NA|TRBV6-5
CATSPPGQFEAFF
TGTGCCACCTCACCCCCCGGACAGTTTGAAGCTTTCTTT
>NA|TRBJ1-6|TRBD1|TRBV2
CASSEALTGGYNSPLHF
TGTGCCAGCAGTGAAGCGCTCACAGGGGGATATAATTCACCCCTCCACTTT
>once|TRBJ1-1|TRBD1|TRBV19
CASRLNRGMNTEAFF
TGTGCCAGTAGATTAAACAGGGGCATGAACACTGAAGCTTTCTTT
>NA|TRBJ1-5|NA|TRBV6-5
CASGQPNQPQHF
TGTGCCAGCGGGCAGCCCAATCAGCCCCAGCATTTT
>NA|TRBJ2-1|TRBD2|TRBV6-2/TRBV6-3
CASSYSLAGLDNEQFF
TGTGCCAGCAGTTACAGTTTAGCGGGCCTGGACAATGAGCAGTTCTTC
>NA|TRBJ1-2|NA|TRBV7-9
CASSHNGGEGYTF
TGTGCCAGCAGCCACAACGGGGGGGAAGGCTACACCTTC
>NA|TRBJ2-1|TRBD2|TRBV5-1
CASNELAGEGEQFF
TGCGCCAGCAATGAGCTAGCGGGAGAGGGTGAGCAGTTCTTC
>NA|TRBJ2-7|TRBD2|TRBV7-3
CASSLLAGGPYEQYF
TGTGCCAGCAGCTTATTAGCGGGAGGGCCTTACGAGCAGTACTTC
>NA|TRBJ2-2|NA|TRBV2
CASMAQRGTGELFF
TGTGCCAGCATGGCCCAGCGAGGCACCGGGGAGCTGTTTTTT
>few|TRBJ1-2|TRBD1|TRBV6-1
CASSERGLFYGYTF
TGTGCCAGCAGTGAGAGGGGGCTCTTCTATGGCTACACCTTC
>few|TRBJ1-5|TRBD1|TRBV10-2
CASGTGLYSNQPQHF
TGCGCCAGCGGGACAGGGCTTTATAGCAATCAGCCCCAGCATTTT
>NA|TRBJ2-5|TRBD2|TRBV9
CASSVAGLAEETQYF
TGTGCCAGCAGCGTAGCTGGACTAGCGGAAGAGACCCAGTACTTC
>NA|TRBJ2-7|TRBD2|TRBV7-7
CASSLWLAGVTYEQYF
TGTGCTAGCAGCTTGTGGCTAGCGGGGGTGACCTACGAGCAGTACTTC
>NA|TRBJ2-7|NA|TRBV19
CASSVDSPPSYEQYF
TGTGCCAGTAGTGTCGACAGCCCACCATCCTACGAGCAGTACTTC
>NA|TRBJ1-1|TRBD1|TRBV3-1/TRBV3-2
CASSRGQGGTEAFF
TGTGCCAGCAGCAGAGGACAGGGAGGCACTGAAGCTTTCTTT
>NA|TRBJ1-1|TRBD1|TRBV5-5
CASSRGTGYGTEAFF
TGTGCCAGCAGCAGGGGGACAGGGTACGGCACTGAAGCTTTCTTT
>NA|TRBJ2-1|NA|TRBV28
CASSLSAGSAFF
TGTGCCAGCAGTTTATCCGCCGGGAGTGCGTTCTTC
>NA|TRBJ2-2|TRBD2|TRBV5-1
CASSFSGGQVGELFF
TGCGCCAGCAGCTTTTCGGGAGGGCAGGTCGGGGAGCTGTTTTTT
>NA|TRBJ2-7|NA|TRBV18
CASSPTRERRAYEQYF
TGTGCCAGCTCACCCACTAGGGAGCGGAGGGCCTACGAGCAGTACTTC
>NA|TRBJ1-4|TRBD1|TRBV9
CASSPTGGEKLFF
TGTGCCAGCAGCCCAACAGGGGGGGAAAAACTGTTTTTT
>NA|TRBJ2-5|NA|TRBV19
CASSVSGQETQYF
TGTGCCAGTAGTGTTAGCGGACAAGAGACCCAGTACTTC
>NA|TRBJ2-2|TRBD1|TRBV9
CASSPGTDANTGELFF
TGTGCCAGCAGCCCGGGGACAGACGCGAACACCGGGGAGCTGTTTTTT
>NA|TRBJ1-1|NA|TRBV2
CASSGAGRFTEAFF
TGTGCCAGCAGTGGGGCAGGGCGATTCACTGAAGCTTTCTTT
>NA|TRBJ2-7|NA|TRBV6-5
CASSLDRGTFREPYF
TGTGCCAGCAGTCTGGATAGGGGCACTTTCCGCGAGCCGTACTTC
>NA|TRBJ1-1|NA|TRBV2
CASSEVDNTEAFF
TGTGCCAGCAGTGAAGTAGATAACACTGAAGCTTTCTTT
>NA|TRBJ1-2|NA|TRBV6-2/TRBV6-3
CASSYGRGDGYTF
TGTGCCAGCAGTTACGGCAGGGGAGACGGCTACACCTTC
>NA|TRBJ2-1|TRBD2|TRBV7-6
CASSFGTSGSGVNEQFF
TGTGCCAGCAGCTTCGGGACTAGCGGGAGTGGTGTGAATGAGCAGTTCTTC
>NA|TRBJ1-4|NA|TRBV5-1
CASSVSGSTNEKLFF
TGCGCCAGCAGCGTTTCAGGGTCGACTAATGAAAAACTGTTTTTT
>NA|TRBJ1-3|TRBD1|TRBV5-4
CASSRGGTVSSGNTIYF
TGTGCCAGCAGTCGCGGGGGGACAGTCTCCTCTGGAAACACCATATATTTT
>NA|TRBJ1-2|NA|TRBV5-1
CASSLEARGGEGYTF
TGCGCCAGCAGCTTGGAAGCTCGGGGCGGGGAAGGCTACACCTTC
>NA|TRBJ1-5|TRBD1|TRBV4-2
CASSTQPGGPRPQHF
TGTGCCAGCAGCACCCAGCCAGGGGGCCCCCGGCCCCAGCATTTT
>few|TRBJ2-7|NA|TRBV30
CAWNMGSEQYF
TGTGCCTGGAATATGGGGAGCGAGCAGTACTTC
>NA|TRBJ2-2|TRBD1|TRBV7-9
CASSLRTGGGGELFF
TGTGCCAGCAGCTTACGCACAGGGGGCGGCGGGGAGCTGTTTTTT
>NA|TRBJ2-7|TRBD1|TRBV28
CATLGDSYEQYF
TGTGCCACCCTGGGGGACAGCTACGAGCAGTACTTC